This TCR beta chain stems from a study of blood T cell repertoires in COVID-19. Study-level information: PBMCs, B-cell-depleted T cells, or T cells provided the cDNA or gDNA that made up the material.

Original handling: Amplification of reference gene primers was used by the study to estimate nucleated cell counts. Measured with immunoSEQ multiplex PCR; TCRdb has only the in-frame clones, and not every one. The V and J calls and clone size are taken from that table; D and trimming were inferred from the DNA. This table holds a few hundred thousand clones, more than 75% found once. This receptor was taken from a man in his 60s who had recovered from COVID-19. The material sequenced was peripheral blood.

CDR3 protein: CASSLSGRNEKLFF. CDR3 coding DNA: TGTGCCAGCAGTTTATCAGGGAGGAACGAAAAACTGTTTTTT. The J gene is TRBJ1-4, the V gene TRBV28; D might be TRBD1 (5 bases). The CDR3 is 14 residues long. Trimming took 1 base from V and 8 from J, leaving 11 bases between them. CDR1 is MDHEN, CDR2 SYDVKM, per germline.